This T cell receptor beta chain emerged from a study of technical replicates of blood from a handful of donors. Clones were read by immunoSEQ multiplex PCR, and TCRdb kept only the in-frame ones, dropping some. Here the sample spans roughly 68,000 clones, around 84% being singletons. Per the germline V gene, CDR1 is SGHTA and CDR2 is FQGNSA. V dropped 5 bases and J dropped 2 bases, with 15 bases sitting between them. This CDR3 region has 15 residues. The clonotype was recovered from a human donor in good health. Some clones in this sample may be carry-over from other donors' samples. This rearrangement joins TRBV7-2 to TRBJ1-1; possibly TRBD1 for D (5 bases). Sequencing was performed on PBMCs. Written as DNA, the CDR3 is TGTGCCAGCAGCGCCCGACAGAGGTCAAACACTGAAGCTTTCTTT. The encoded protein is CASSARQRSNTEAFF.